The clone carrying this TCR beta chain was observed many times. One entry per CDR3 protein results from TCRdb running MiXCR on the RACE reads. The sample holds 180,000 or so distinct CDR3 sequences; around 13% are singletons and the top ten take about 1.8%. V shed 4 bases, J shed 4 bases, and the junction held 3 bases outside the gene matches. CDR1 is SNHLY and CDR2 is FYNNEI in the germline V gene. The CDR3 has 15 residues. These data belong to a study of human T cells and chemical hapten exposure. Sample time point: patch test 1, 2 weeks after DPC sensitization. Treatment noted: therapeutic diphenylcyclopropenone sensitization with weekly scalp DPC.

This clonotype was sampled from a woman in her thirties with alopecia areata. Some clones in this sample may be carry-over from other donors' samples. The rearrangement links TRBV2 to TRBJ2-3; TRBD2 aligns across 12 bases. The sample consisted of whole blood, taken in connection with sensitization to the hapten diphenylcyclopropenone (DPC). The CDR3 DNA sequence: TGTGCCAGCAGTGCTAGCGGGGGGGCCGCAGATACGCAGTATTTT. The encoded protein is CASSASGGAADTQYF.